This TCR beta chain was identified in a study of CD8+CD57+ T cells in acquired aplastic anemia (dated 2018 in TCRdb). At the level of the whole study: DNA extracted from sorted CD4+ and CD8+ cells had a mean of around 3 ug, with a range of roughly 0.18 to 27.4 ug. Healthy donor samples averaged approximately 10 million reads for CD4+ and roughly 12 million for CD8+ cells. Findings and caveats that apply to the study as a whole: No significant difference in CD8+ Simpson's diversity was found between patients and healthy controls (P=0.060). Around 27 CD8+ CDR3 sequences were shared between patients and controls but appeared highly expressed in patients and within their immunodominant clones.

Genomic DNA was used as template for profiling of TCR beta VDJ combinations and CDR3 sequences. An Illumina HiSeq 2000 was the platform used for TCR repertoire sequencing. The study's own analysis went as follows. TRBV/TRBJ rearrangement plots, CDR3 size and DJ length profiles, and Simpson's diversity index were used to evaluate the repertoires. Whichever DNA sequence was most abundant in the deep sequencing data was defined as the immunodominant clone. CDR3 amino acid sequences were checked for sharing between subjects and were compared against published repertoires and the VDJdb database. Starting from the raw public reads, TCRdb applied fastp trimming at Q25, assembled clones with MiXCR and retained in-frame beta chains. Rows with a matching CDR3 protein are joined into one entry that keeps the most common DNA and genes. The V and J calls shown here were made by TCRdb, not taken from the authors' results. Recorded for this sample are hundreds of thousands of distinct CDR3 sequences; about two thirds of them occurred a single time. The ten largest clones represent 4% of the sample.

TCR repertoires of sorted CD4+ and CD8+ blood T cells from severe aplastic anemia patients and healthy subjects were deep-sequenced in the study. Ficoll-Paque density gradient centrifugation was used to isolate peripheral blood mononuclear cells. CD4+ and CD8+ T cells were sorted by FACS or magnetic beads before DNA extraction. A word on this clonotype: The antigen this receptor binds is unknown. No base quality values were provided; no much bigger clone lies one nucleotide off.

CDR1 and CDR2 are drawn from the germline V gene (reference sequence): SEHNR, FQNEAQ. Including cysteine and phenylalanine, the CDR3 has 14 amino acids. Only the CDR3 DNA stays, 42 bases, in frame from base 1. A distance of 11 bases separates the germline ends of V and J, which lose 2 bases and 4 bases respectively. Source material: sorted CD4+, CD8+, or CD8+CD57+ T cells (not recorded which) from PBMCs. Rearrangement joined TRBV7-9 to TRBJ1-2; D gene: possibly TRBD1, on 5 matching bases. The receptor's source is a human donor in good health, serving as a control. The sequenced DNA is TGTGCCAGCAGCTTACTCCGGGGGGGCTATGGCTACACCTTC. Translated, this is CASSLLRGGYGYTF.